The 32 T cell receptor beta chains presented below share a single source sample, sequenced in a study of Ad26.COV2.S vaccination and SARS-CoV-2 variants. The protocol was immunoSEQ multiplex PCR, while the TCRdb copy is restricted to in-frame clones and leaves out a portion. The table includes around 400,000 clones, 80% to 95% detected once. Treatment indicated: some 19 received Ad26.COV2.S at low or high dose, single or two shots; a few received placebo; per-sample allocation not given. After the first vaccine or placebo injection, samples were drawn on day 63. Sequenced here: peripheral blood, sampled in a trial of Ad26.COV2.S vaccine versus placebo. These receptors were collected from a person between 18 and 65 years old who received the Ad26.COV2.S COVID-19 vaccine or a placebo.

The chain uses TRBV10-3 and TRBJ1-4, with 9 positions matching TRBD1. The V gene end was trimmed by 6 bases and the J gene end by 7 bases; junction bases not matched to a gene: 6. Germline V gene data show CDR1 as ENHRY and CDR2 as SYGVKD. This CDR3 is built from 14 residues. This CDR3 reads CAIRPGQGVEKLFF. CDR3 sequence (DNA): TGTGCCATCAGACCGGGACAGGGTGTTGAAAAACTGTTTTTT.

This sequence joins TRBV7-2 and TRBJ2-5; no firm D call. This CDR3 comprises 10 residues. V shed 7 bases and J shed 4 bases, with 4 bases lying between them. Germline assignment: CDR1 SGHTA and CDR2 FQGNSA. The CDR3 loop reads CASNRETQYF. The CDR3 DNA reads TGTGCCAGCAACCGAGAGACCCAGTACTTC.

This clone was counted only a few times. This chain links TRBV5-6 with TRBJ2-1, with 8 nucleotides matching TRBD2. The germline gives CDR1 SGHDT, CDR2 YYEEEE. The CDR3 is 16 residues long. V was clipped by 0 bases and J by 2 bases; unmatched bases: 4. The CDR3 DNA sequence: TGTGCCAGCAGCTTGGTTGTTAGCGGGACCTACAATGAGCAGTTCTTC. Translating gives CASSLVVSGTYNEQFF.

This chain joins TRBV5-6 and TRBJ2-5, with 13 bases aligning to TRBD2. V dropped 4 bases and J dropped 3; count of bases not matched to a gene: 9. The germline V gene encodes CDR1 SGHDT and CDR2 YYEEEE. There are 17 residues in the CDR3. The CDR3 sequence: CASSPGLAGARKETQYF. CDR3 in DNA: TGTGCCAGCAGCCCAGGACTAGCGGGAGCGAGGAAAGAGACCCAGTACTTC.

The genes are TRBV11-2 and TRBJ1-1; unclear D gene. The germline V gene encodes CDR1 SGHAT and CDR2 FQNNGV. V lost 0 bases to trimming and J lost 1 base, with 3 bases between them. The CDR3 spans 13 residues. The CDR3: CASSLDQNTEAFF. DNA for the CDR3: TGTGCCAGCAGCTTAGATCAGAACACTGAAGCTTTCTTT.

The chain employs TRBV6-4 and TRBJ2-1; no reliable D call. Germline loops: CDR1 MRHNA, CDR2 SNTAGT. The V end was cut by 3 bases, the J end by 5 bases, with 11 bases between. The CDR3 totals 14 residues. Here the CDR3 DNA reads TGTGCCAGCAGTGAAGGGCTAGAAAACAATGAGCAGTTCTTC. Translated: CASSEGLENNEQFF.

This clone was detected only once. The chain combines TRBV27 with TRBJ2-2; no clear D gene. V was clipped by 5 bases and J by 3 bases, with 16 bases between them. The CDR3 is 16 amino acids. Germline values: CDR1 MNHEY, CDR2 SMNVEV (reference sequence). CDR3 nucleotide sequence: TGTGCCAGCAGTCCCAATTTAAGACGCGACACCGGGGAGCTGTTTTTT. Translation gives CASSPNLRRDTGELFF.

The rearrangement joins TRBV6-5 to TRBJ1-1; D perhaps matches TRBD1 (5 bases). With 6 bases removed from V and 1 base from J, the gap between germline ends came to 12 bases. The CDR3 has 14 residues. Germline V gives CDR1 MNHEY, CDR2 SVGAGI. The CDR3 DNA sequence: TGTGCCAGCAGCGACACCAGGGCGAACACTGAAGCTTTCTTT. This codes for CASSDTRANTEAFF.

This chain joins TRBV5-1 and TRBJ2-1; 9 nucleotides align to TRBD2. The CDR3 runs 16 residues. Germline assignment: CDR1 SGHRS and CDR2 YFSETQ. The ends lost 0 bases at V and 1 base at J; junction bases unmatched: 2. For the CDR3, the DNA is TGCGCCAGCAGCTTGGGACTAGCGGAGTCCTACAATGAGCAGTTCTTC. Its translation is CASSLGLAESYNEQFF.

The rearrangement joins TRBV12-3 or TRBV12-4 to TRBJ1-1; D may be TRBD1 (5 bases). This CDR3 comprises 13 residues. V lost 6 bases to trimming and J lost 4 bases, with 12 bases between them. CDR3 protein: CASSAGTTTEAFF. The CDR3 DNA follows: TGTGCCAGCAGCGCCGGGACTACCACTGAAGCTTTCTTT.

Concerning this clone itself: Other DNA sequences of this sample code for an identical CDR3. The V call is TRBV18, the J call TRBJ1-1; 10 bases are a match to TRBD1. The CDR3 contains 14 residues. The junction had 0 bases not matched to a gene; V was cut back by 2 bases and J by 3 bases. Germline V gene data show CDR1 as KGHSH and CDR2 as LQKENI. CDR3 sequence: CASSPGTGDTEAFF. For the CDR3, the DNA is TGTGCCAGCTCACCAGGGACAGGGGACACTGAAGCTTTCTTT.

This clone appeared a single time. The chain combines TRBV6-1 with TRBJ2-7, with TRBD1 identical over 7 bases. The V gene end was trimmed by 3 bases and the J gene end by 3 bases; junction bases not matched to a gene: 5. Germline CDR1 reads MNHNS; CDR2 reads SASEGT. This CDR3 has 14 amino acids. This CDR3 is CASSELDRLYEQYF. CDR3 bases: TGTGCCAGCAGTGAGCTGGACAGGCTCTACGAGCAGTACTTC.

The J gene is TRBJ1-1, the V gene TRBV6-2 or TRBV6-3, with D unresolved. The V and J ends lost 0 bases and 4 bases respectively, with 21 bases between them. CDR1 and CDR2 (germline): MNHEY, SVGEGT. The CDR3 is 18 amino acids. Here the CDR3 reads CASSYSTIPLDLGTEAFF. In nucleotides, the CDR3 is TGTGCCAGCAGTTACTCGACCATCCCCCTCGACTTGGGCACTGAAGCTTTCTTT.

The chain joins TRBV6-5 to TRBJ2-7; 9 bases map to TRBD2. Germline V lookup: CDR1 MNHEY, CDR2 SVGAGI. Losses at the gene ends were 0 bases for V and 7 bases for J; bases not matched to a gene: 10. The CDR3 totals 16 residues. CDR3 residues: CASSYSVLAGVGEQYF. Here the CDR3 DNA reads TGTGCCAGCAGTTACTCGGTATTAGCGGGAGTGGGGGAGCAGTACTTC.

The CDR3 sequence: CASSMGRSSYNEQFF. CDR3 coding DNA: TGTGCCAGTAGTATGGGACGGAGCTCCTACAATGAGCAGTTCTTC. The V call is TRBV19, the J call TRBJ2-1; D tentatively reads TRBD1 or TRBD2 (5 bases each). The CDR3 consists of 15 residues. Germline V gene sequence: CDR1 LNHDA, CDR2 SQIVND (reference sequence). V lost 3 bases and J 0 bases, leaving 9 bases between the germline ends.

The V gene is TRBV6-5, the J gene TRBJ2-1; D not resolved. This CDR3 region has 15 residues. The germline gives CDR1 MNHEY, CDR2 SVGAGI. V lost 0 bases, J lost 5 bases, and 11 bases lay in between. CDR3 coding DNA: TGTGCCAGCAGTTACTCGGGTAGCCCGAACAATGAGCAGTTCTTC. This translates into CASSYSGSPNNEQFF.

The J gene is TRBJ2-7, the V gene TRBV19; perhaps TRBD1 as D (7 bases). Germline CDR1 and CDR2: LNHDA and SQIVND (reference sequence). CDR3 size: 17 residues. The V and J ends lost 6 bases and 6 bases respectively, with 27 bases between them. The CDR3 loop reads CASSQSRRGVDQAEQYF. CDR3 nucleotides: TGTGCCAGTAGCCAATCCCGCAGGGGGGTCGACCAGGCCGAGCAGTACTTC.

This CDR3 is CSASGDSSQPDTQYF. CDR3 DNA sequence: TGCAGTGCTAGTGGGGACAGCTCCCAGCCAGATACGCAGTATTTT. This chain connects TRBV20-1 to TRBJ2-3; TRBD1 matches 7 bases. The length of the CDR3 is 15 residues. CDR1 is DFQATT and CDR2 is SNEGSKA in the germline V gene (reference sequence). With V trimmed by 3 bases and J by 4 bases, 10 bases remained unmatched.

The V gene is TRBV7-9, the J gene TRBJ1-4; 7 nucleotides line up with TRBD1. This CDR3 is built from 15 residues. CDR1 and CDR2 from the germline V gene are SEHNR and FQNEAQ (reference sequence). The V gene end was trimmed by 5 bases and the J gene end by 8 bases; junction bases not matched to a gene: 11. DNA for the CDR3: TGTGCCAGCAGCCCCGGGACAGTGGTGGGGGAAAAACTGTTTTTT. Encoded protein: CASSPGTVVGEKLFF.

The CDR3 spells CASSQASDRERGNTGELFF. CDR3 coding DNA: TGTGCCAGCAGCCAAGCCTCGGACAGGGAGAGGGGGAACACCGGGGAGCTGTTTTTT. The J gene is TRBJ2-2, the V gene TRBV14, with TRBD1 matching 8 bases. After removal of 1 base from V and 1 base from J, the junction contained 11 bases not matched to a gene. This CDR3 region has 19 residues. Germline lookup yields CDR1 SGHDN and CDR2 FVKESK.

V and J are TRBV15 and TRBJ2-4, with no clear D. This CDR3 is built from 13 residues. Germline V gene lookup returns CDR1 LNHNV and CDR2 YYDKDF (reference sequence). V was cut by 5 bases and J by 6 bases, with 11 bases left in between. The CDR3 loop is CATSHSGSNIQYF. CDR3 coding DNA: TGTGCCACCAGCCACAGTGGCTCAAACATTCAGTACTTC.

DNA of the CDR3: TGTGCCAGCAAACGGGAGTTGAAAGAGACCCAGTACTTC. It yields the protein CASKRELKETQYF. The V gene is TRBV28, the J gene TRBJ2-5; the D gene is possibly TRBD2 (6 bases). Trimming stripped 7 bases from V and 3 bases from J, with 12 bases between. The CDR3 spans 13 residues. Germline loops: CDR1 MDHEN, CDR2 SYDVKM. Variable domain in full (rest from reference TRBV28 and TRBJ2-5): DVKVTQSSRYLVKRTGEKVFLECVQDMDHENMFWYRQDPGLGLRLIYFSYDVKMKEKGDIPEGYSVSREKKERFSLILESASTNQTSMYLCASKRELKETQYFGPGTRLLVL.

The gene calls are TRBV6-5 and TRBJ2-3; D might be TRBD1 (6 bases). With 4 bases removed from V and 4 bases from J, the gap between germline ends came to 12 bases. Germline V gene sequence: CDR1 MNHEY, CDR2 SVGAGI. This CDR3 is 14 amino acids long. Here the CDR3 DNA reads TGTGCCAGCAGTTTCAGGGGATTGGCAGATACGCAGTATTTT. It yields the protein CASSFRGLADTQYF.

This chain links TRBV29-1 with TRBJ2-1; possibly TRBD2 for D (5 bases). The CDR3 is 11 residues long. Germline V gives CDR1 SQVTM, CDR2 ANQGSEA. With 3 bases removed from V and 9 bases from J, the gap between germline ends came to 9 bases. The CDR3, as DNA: TGCAGCGTTGAGCTAGCCATTGAGCAGTTCTTC. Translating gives CSVELAIEQFF.

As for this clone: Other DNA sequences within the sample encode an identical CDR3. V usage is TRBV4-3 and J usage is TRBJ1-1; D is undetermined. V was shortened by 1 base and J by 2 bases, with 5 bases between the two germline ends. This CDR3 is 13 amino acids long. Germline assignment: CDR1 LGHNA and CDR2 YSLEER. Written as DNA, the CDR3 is TGCGCCAGCAGCCAAGGGCCTAACACTGAAGCTTTCTTT. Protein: CASSQGPNTEAFF.

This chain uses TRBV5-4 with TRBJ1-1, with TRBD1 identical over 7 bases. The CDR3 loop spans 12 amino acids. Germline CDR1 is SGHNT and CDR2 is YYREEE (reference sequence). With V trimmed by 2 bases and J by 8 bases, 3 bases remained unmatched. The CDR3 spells CASSLLDREAFF. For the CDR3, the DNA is TGTGCCAGCAGCTTACTGGACAGGGAAGCTTTCTTT.

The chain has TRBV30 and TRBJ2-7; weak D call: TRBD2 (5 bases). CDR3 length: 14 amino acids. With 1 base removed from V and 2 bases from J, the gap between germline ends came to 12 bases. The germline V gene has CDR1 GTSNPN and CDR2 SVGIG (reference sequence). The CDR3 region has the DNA TGTGCCTGGAGTGAATTCAGCGGTACCTACGAGCAGTACTTC. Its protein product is CAWSEFSGTYEQYF. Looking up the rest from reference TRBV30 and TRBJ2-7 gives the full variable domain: SQTIHQWPATLVQPVGSPLSLECTVEGTSNPNLYWYRQAAGRGLQLLFYSVGIGQISSEVPQNLSASRPQDRQFILSSKKLLLSDSGFYLCAWSEFSGTYEQYFGPGTRLTVT.

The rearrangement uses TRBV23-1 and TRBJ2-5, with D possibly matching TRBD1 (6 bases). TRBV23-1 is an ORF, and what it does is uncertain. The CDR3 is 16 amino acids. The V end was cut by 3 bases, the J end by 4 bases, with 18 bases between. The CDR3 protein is CASSHWGHPKGETQYF. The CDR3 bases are TGCGCCAGCAGTCATTGGGGACATCCTAAGGGAGAGACCCAGTACTTC.

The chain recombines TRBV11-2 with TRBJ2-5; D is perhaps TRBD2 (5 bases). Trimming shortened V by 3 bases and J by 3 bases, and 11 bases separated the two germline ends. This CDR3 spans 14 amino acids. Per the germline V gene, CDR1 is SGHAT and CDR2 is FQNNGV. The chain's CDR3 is CASSLGISEETQYF. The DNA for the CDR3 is TGTGCCAGCAGCTTGGGGATTAGCGAAGAGACCCAGTACTTC.

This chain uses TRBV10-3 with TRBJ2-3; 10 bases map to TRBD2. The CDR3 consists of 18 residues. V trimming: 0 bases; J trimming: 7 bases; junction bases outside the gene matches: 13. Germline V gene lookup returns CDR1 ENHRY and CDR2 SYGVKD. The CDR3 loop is CAISESLAGVASPYTQYF. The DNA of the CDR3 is TGTGCCATCAGTGAGTCCCTAGCGGGAGTGGCCAGCCCATATACGCAGTATTTT.

CDR3 protein: CASGGTRDTQYF. The CDR3 coding sequence is TGTGCCAGCGGAGGAACTAGAGATACGCAGTATTTT. The chain carries TRBV6-5 and TRBJ2-3, with D maybe TRBD2 (5 bases). Germline-derived CDR1 and CDR2 are MNHEY and SVGAGI. Trimming removed 8 bases at V and 5 bases at J, with 11 bases between. The CDR3 has 12 residues.

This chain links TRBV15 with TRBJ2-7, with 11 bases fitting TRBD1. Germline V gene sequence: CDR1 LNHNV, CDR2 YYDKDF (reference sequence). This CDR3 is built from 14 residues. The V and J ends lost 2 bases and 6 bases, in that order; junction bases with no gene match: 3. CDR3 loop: CATSRTGTGGEQYF. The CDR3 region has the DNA TGTGCCACCAGCAGAACCGGGACAGGGGGCGAGCAGTACTTC. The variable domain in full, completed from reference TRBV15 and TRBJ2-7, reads DAMVIQNPRYQVTQFGKPVTLSCSQTLNHNVMYWYQQKSSQAPKLLFHYYDKDFNNEADTPDNFQSRRPNTSFCFLDIRSPGLGDTAMYLCATSRTGTGGEQYFGPGTRLTVT.